Described below is a single T cell receptor beta chain sequence and its context. Which antigen it targets is not known. Base qualities are missing; no much larger clone stands one base away. The CDR3 measures 15 amino acids from cysteine to phenylalanine. Only the CDR3 DNA is retained, 45 bases long and in frame from the first base. V is pruned by 3 bases and J by 9 bases, leaving 9 bases of the junction without a gene match. As encoded in the germline V gene (reference sequence), CDR1 is LNHDA while CDR2 is SQIVND. These data belong to a study of control samples from healthy donors and cancer patients (dated by TCRdb to about 2020). Preparation of the library involved the immunoSEQ multiplex PCR assay. Drawn from immuneACCESS, this table holds only the in-frame rearrangements with V and J called that TCRdb kept. Clones are partly lost; checked studies trace under half to an unresolved V gene and leave the rest unexplained. Counted in this sample were approximately 170,000 clones; almost 90% of them appeared once. The ten most abundant clones make up around 1.5% of the sample.

The rearranged segments are TRBV19 and TRBJ2-2, and 8 junction bases match TRBD2. The origin of this receptor is a woman between 50 and 59 years old in good health. The sequenced sample consisted of blood. This receptor has the CDR3 CASSILGSGTRELFF. At the DNA level, the sequence is TGTGCCAGTAGTATTCTCGGTAGCGGGACCAGGGAGCTGTTTTTT.